This is a list of T cell receptor beta chains from one sample in a study of beta chain features in type 1 diabetes. The table came from immunoSEQ multiplex PCR; TCRdb's copy has only in-frame clones and leaves some out. This sample yields 300,000 to 400,000 clones, of which around 12% are seen a single time; under 0.02% belongs to the top ten. The sample was naive CD4+ T cells from blood. The receptor source for this set is a man in his late teens or twenties in good health. Each CDR3 is given with its conserved first and last residue. A D gene is named only where the DNA matches it firmly. Expanded clones are given a class, and other clones once, few, many or no size at all.

clone size | J gene | D gene | V gene | CDR3 DNA | CDR3 protein
few | TRBJ2-3 | NA | TRBV7-2 | TGTGCCAGCAGCTTCTTCACCGGGAGTACAGATACGCAGTATTTT | CASSFFTGSTDTQYF
NA | TRBJ2-3 | NA | TRBV4-1 | TGCGCCAGCAGCCAACCGACAGCATGGGGCACAGATACGCAGTATTTT | CASSQPTAWGTDTQYF
NA | TRBJ1-2 | TRBD1 | TRBV6-6 | TGTGCCAGCAGAGAACAGGGGAATAACTATGGCTACACCTTC | CASREQGNNYGYTF
NA | TRBJ2-1 | TRBD2 | TRBV9 | TGTGCCAGCAGCGTAGACCGGGGGGGGCCCCATGAGCAGTTCTTC | CASSVDRGGPHEQFF
few | TRBJ2-1 | NA | TRBV19 | TGTGCCAGTAGTCCTCGGACAGACCCCTCTAATGAGCAGTTCTTC | CASSPRTDPSNEQFF
few | TRBJ2-3 | TRBD1 | TRBV28 | TGTGCCAGCAGTTCGGGACAGTGGGGTTATACGCAGTATTTT | CASSSGQWGYTQYF
NA | TRBJ2-1 | NA | TRBV21-1 | TGTGCCAGCAGCAAATCGGTAGCGGGGGGATTTAATAGCTCCTACAATGAGCAGTTCTTC | CASSKSVAGGFNSSYNEQFF
few | TRBJ1-2 | NA | TRBV9 | TGTGCCAGCAGAGGCTCCAGGGTGCACTATGGCTACACCTTC | CASRGSRVHYGYTF
NA | TRBJ2-3 | NA | TRBV9 | TGTGCCAGCACCCTAGTAAGCACAGATACGCAGTATTTT | CASTLVSTDTQYF
few | TRBJ1-2 | NA | TRBV7-2 | TGTGCCAGCAGCTTAGGGGGGACAAATCGGAGTGGCTACACCTTC | CASSLGGTNRSGYTF
NA | TRBJ2-3 | NA | TRBV11-3 | TGTGCCAGCAGCAGGACAAGAAGCCTGGATACGCAGTATTTT | CASSRTRSLDTQYF
few | TRBJ1-2 | TRBD1 | TRBV9 | TGTGCCAGCAGCGTTAGGACAGGAGACTATGGCTACACCTTC | CASSVRTGDYGYTF
NA | TRBJ2-1 | NA | TRBV7-2 | TGTGCCAGCAGCTTAGGCACACATAACAATGAGCAGTTCTTC | CASSLGTHNNEQFF
NA | TRBJ2-2 | NA | TRBV7-2 | TGTGCCAGCAGCCCGCGCGGGTCGGGGGGCGGCGGGGAGCTGTTTTTT | CASSPRGSGGGGELFF
NA | TRBJ2-1 | NA | TRBV7-2 | TGTGCCAGCAGCTTAGCTCCAGGGTTTTCGAATGAGCAGTTCTTC | CASSLAPGFSNEQFF
NA | TRBJ2-5 | TRBD2 | TRBV6-5 | TGTGCCAGCAGTTACTCGAGTTTAGCGGGAGAGAACTTC | CASSYSSLAGENF
NA | TRBJ2-1 | NA | TRBV5-4 | TGTGCCAGCAGCTTGGTCGGGATTTCCTACAATGAGCAGTTCTTC | CASSLVGISYNEQFF
few | TRBJ2-7 | TRBD2 | TRBV28 | TGTGCCAGCAGTCGGGAGGGAGGGGCTGGCGAGCAGTACTTC | CASSREGGAGEQYF
few | TRBJ2-7 | NA | TRBV28 | TGTGCCAGCAGTTTATCCCCCACTGGAGGGCGCGAGCAGTACTTC | CASSLSPTGGREQYF
NA | TRBJ2-3 | NA | TRBV6-5 | TGTGCCAGCACCCGACAGCCTTACACAGATACGCAGTATTTT | CASTRQPYTDTQYF
NA | TRBJ1-1 | TRBD1 | TRBV30 | TGTGCCTGGAACCGGGACAGGGTTTTCACTGAAGCTTTCTTT | CAWNRDRVFTEAFF
few | TRBJ2-3 | TRBD1 | TRBV29-1 | TGCAGCGTTGCGATTTACAGGGGGGTTGGTACAGATACGCAGTATTTT | CSVAIYRGVGTDTQYF
few | TRBJ2-7 | TRBD1 | TRBV7-3 | TGTGCCAGCAGCCCAGGACAGGGAATCTACGAGCAGTACTTC | CASSPGQGIYEQYF
NA | TRBJ2-7 | NA | TRBV2 | TGTGCCAGCAGTGAAGCGAGGTTCTACGAGCAGTACTTC | CASSEARFYEQYF
many | TRBJ2-7 | NA | TRBV29-1 | TGCAGCGTTACCGTGCGGTACGAGCAGTACTTC | CSVTVRYEQYF
few | TRBJ2-1 | TRBD2 | TRBV7-2 | TGTGCCAGCAGCCGAACCCTAGCGGGAGCCCCGTTCTTC | CASSRTLAGAPFF
NA | TRBJ2-5 | TRBD2 | TRBV4-3 | TGCGCCAGCAGCCAGCTAGCGGGAGGGGAGACCCAGTACTTC | CASSQLAGGETQYF
few | TRBJ1-1 | NA | TRBV28 | TGTGCCAGCAGTCCCCGCGGAAACACTGAAGCTTTCTTT | CASSPRGNTEAFF
NA | TRBJ2-2 | NA | TRBV29-1 | TGCAGCGTTGAGGGGGCTACGAACACCGGGGAGCTGTTTTTT | CSVEGATNTGELFF
many | TRBJ2-1 | NA | TRBV29-1 | TGCAGCGCCTCCTCCTTCCTAGAGAATGAGCAGTTCTTC | CSASSFLENEQFF
NA | TRBJ1-1 | TRBD1 | TRBV28 | TGTGCCACCCTGACAGGGATGAACACTGAAGCTTTCTTT | CATLTGMNTEAFF
NA | TRBJ1-1 | NA | TRBV19 | TGTGCCAGTAGTATGGCGGTGATCACTGAAGCTTTCTTT | CASSMAVITEAFF
few | TRBJ2-2 | TRBD2 | TRBV18 | TGTGCCAGCTCACCGACTCTTAGCGGGAGGGCCGCCGGGGAGCTGTTTTTT | CASSPTLSGRAAGELFF
NA | TRBJ2-3 | NA | TRBV30 | TGTGCCTGTGAAACAGGGACCAGCACAGATACGCAGTATTTT | CACETGTSTDTQYF
few | TRBJ1-5 | NA | TRBV25-1 | TGTGCCAAGGGGGAACAGCCCAATCAGCCCCAGCATTTT | CAKGEQPNQPQHF
few | TRBJ2-3 | NA | TRBV6-6 | TGTGCCAGCAGTTACAGGGGGTGGGATACGCAGTATTTT | CASSYRGWDTQYF
NA | TRBJ2-1 | TRBD2 | TRBV7-2 | TGTGCCAGCAGCTCGAGAGGCGGGAGGGCCGGAGACAATGAGCAGTTCTTC | CASSSRGGRAGDNEQFF
few | TRBJ2-1 | TRBD1 | TRBV7-2 | TGTGCCAGCAGTCCGGACAGGAGGTCCTACAATGAGCAGTTCTTC | CASSPDRRSYNEQFF
few | TRBJ2-7 | NA | TRBV20-1 | TGCAGTGCTAGGGAGAGGTACGAGCAGTACTTC | CSARERYEQYF
NA | TRBJ1-2 | NA | TRBV7-8 | TGTGCCAGCAGCTTATCGCAGAGGCTAGATGATGGCTACACCTTC | CASSLSQRLDDGYTF